The next 29 T cell receptor beta chains were all read from a single sample in a study of neurological immune-mediated disorders (dated by TCRdb to between 2018 and 2021). The library was made by 5' RACE. The instrument was an Illumina HiSeq 2500. TCRdb reprocessing: public reads trimmed at Q25 with fastp, clones called with MiXCR, in-frame beta chains kept. Under each unique CDR3 protein, matching rows form one entry showing the most common genes and DNA. Here the sample has under 65,000 distinct CDR3 sequences; approximately 25% occur a single time. Of the sample, about 5% falls within the top ten clones. The time point label corresponds to: technical triplicate 2. The specimen was PBMCs. Source of these receptors: a man aged 55 to 69 with HTLV-1-associated myelopathy (HAM/TSP).

This clonotype was observed many times. The chain links TRBV4-1 to TRBJ2-3; 9 positions match TRBD1. CDR3 size: 17 residues. Trimming at V came to 1 base and at J to 2 bases, leaving 7 bases not matched to a gene. The germline gives CDR1 MGHRA, CDR2 YSYEKL. CDR3 amino acids: CASSQGQGGYYTDTQYF. CDR3 DNA: TGCGCCAGCAGCCAAGGACAGGGGGGCTACTACACAGATACGCAGTATTTT.

On this clonotype: A clone one base away is much larger, so this may be a read error. The V and J genes are TRBV7-3 and TRBJ1-1, with D perhaps matching TRBD1 (5 bases). Deletions cut 6 bases from V and 5 bases from J, with 16 bases between. This CDR3 is 14 amino acids long. Germline CDR1 reads SGHTA; CDR2 reads FQGTGA. CDR3 sequence reads: CASRSGGMVTEAFF. The CDR3, as DNA: TGTGCCAGCAGGTCGGGGGGGATGGTGACTGAAGCTTTCTTT.

This clonotype was found many times. The V call is TRBV10-1, the J call TRBJ1-1; maybe TRBD1 (6 bases). Trimming left V 3 bases short and J 10 bases short, with 18 bases between. The CDR3 extends over 14 amino acids. Germline lookup yields CDR1 WNHNN and CDR2 SYGVQD (reference sequence). CDR3 amino acids: CASSDDPTGWGAFF. The DNA of the CDR3 is TGCGCCAGCAGTGATGACCCTACAGGGTGGGGAGCTTTCTTT.

The chain uses TRBV20-1 and TRBJ1-1, with TRBD1 matching over 8 bases. With 7 bases clipped from V and 7 bases from J, the junction kept 17 bases outside the gene matches. The CDR3 sequence is 15 residues long. Per germline, CDR1 DFQATT and CDR2 SNEGSKA (reference sequence). This CDR3 is CSGKKGPGQEHEAFF. The CDR3 DNA sequence: TGCAGTGGAAAAAAAGGGCCGGGACAGGAGCATGAAGCTTTCTTT.

This clonotype was counted at least ten times. The V call is TRBV20-1, the J call TRBJ1-5, with D hard to call. Germline-derived CDR1 and CDR2 are DFQATT and SNEGSKA (reference sequence). This CDR3 is 13 amino acids long. V was cut by 6 bases and J by 5 bases, with 14 bases left in between. CDR3 residues: CSASEAGHQPQHF. CDR3 bases: TGCAGTGCCTCCGAGGCGGGCCATCAGCCCCAGCATTTT.

There are many counts of this clonotype. V and J are TRBV5-1 and TRBJ1-1; TRBD1 agrees at 7 bases. Germline trimming cut 4 bases from V and 3 bases from J; bases unmatched to any gene: 9. CDR3 length: 15 residues. Looked up from germline, CDR1 is SGHRS and CDR2 is YFSETQ. The CDR3 loop reads CASSVGGGLDTEAFF. CDR3 DNA sequence: TGCGCCAGCAGCGTTGGAGGGGGCCTGGACACTGAAGCTTTCTTT.

The chain uses TRBV20-1 and TRBJ2-1; 13 bases align to TRBD2. Germline CDR1 reads DFQATT; CDR2 reads SNEGSKA (reference sequence). The CDR3 extends over 15 amino acids. J gave up 7 bases and V 6 bases, and 9 bases lay outside the gene matches. The CDR3 nucleotides are TGCAGTGCCACCGGGACTAGCGGGATAGGAAATGAGCAGTTCTTC. As protein: CSATGTSGIGNEQFF.

Many counts were recorded for this clonotype. The chain is built from TRBV11-1 and TRBJ2-3; 7 bases are a match to TRBD2. This CDR3 contains 15 residues. Germline-derived CDR1 and CDR2 are SGHAT and FQDESV (reference sequence). V gave up 2 bases and J gave up 2 bases; unmatched junction bases: 4. CDR3 loop: CASSLSAGPTDTQYF. The CDR3 nucleotides read TGTGCCAGCAGCTTATCAGCGGGACCCACAGATACGCAGTATTTT.

This clonotype was observed many times. This sequence joins TRBV3-1 and TRBJ2-7; no definite D call. From germline, CDR1 is LGHDT and CDR2 YNNKEL (reference sequence). V was trimmed by 1 base and J by 4 bases, leaving 8 bases between them. This CDR3 has 13 amino acids. The CDR3 sequence is CASSQVETYEQYF. The CDR3, as DNA: TGTGCCAGCAGCCAAGTGGAGACTTACGAGCAGTACTTC.

This clonotype was seen repeatedly, ten times or more. The V gene is TRBV12-3 or TRBV12-4, the J gene TRBJ1-1; 9 bases align to TRBD1. V lost 6 bases and J lost 5; bases outside the gene matches: 4. CDR3 length: 13 amino acids. CDR3 sequence: CASRLTGGTEAFF. DNA for the CDR3: TGTGCCAGCAGGTTGACAGGGGGAACTGAAGCTTTCTTT.

The J gene is TRBJ2-3, the V gene TRBV5-5, with D possibly called TRBD1 or TRBD2 (5 bases each). The CDR3 runs to 15 residues. V was trimmed by 5 bases and J by 4 bases, leaving 17 bases between them. Germline lookup yields CDR1 SGHKS and CDR2 YYEKEE (reference sequence). For the CDR3, the DNA is TGTGCCAGCAGTTTTCGCGGGTTGGGGGCAGATACGCAGTATTTT. It encodes CASSFRGLGADTQYF.

This clonotype was detected many times. The chain employs TRBV9 and TRBJ2-2; the match to TRBD1 covers 8 bases. The CDR3 covers 14 residues. Germline V gene lookup returns CDR1 SGDLS and CDR2 YYNGEE. Trimming took 1 base from V and 4 from J; bases not matched to a gene: 0. This chain's CDR3 is CASSVQGATGELFF. DNA for the CDR3: TGTGCCAGCAGCGTACAGGGGGCCACCGGGGAGCTGTTTTTT.

This clonotype was observed a few times. V and J are TRBV28 and TRBJ2-7; the D gene is possibly TRBD2 (5 bases). The germline V and J ends were trimmed by 5 bases and 2 bases, with 13 bases remaining between them. The germline CDR1 and CDR2 sequences are MDHEN and SYDVKM. The CDR3 spans 14 residues. CDR3 sequence: CASSPGGWTYEQYF. DNA for the CDR3: TGTGCCAGCAGTCCCGGAGGTTGGACCTACGAGCAGTACTTC.

Ten or more counts support this clonotype. The chain employs TRBV9 and TRBJ1-6, with 7 bases identical to TRBD1. Germline loops: CDR1 SGDLS, CDR2 YYNGEE. The CDR3 length is 15 residues. The trim removed 2 bases at V and 8 bases at J, leaving 7 bases unmatched. The CDR3 protein is CASSVEGAGDSPLHF. CDR3 nucleotides: TGTGCCAGCAGCGTGGAGGGGGCAGGTGATTCACCCCTCCACTTT.

This clonotype was counted at least ten times. The genes are TRBV5-6 and TRBJ2-2; no clear D gene. Between the trimmed V and J ends, which lost 2 bases and 0 bases, there was a span of 2 bases. This CDR3 region has 13 residues. Germline-derived CDR1 and CDR2 are SGHDT and YYEEEE. The CDR3: CASSLTNTGELFF. The CDR3 DNA sequence: TGTGCCAGCAGCTTAACGAACACCGGGGAGCTGTTTTTT.

This clonotype was picked up many times. This sequence joins TRBV5-1 and TRBJ2-7, with TRBD2 matching 7 bases. The CDR3 runs 15 residues. Germline CDR1 SGHRS, CDR2 YFSETQ. V lost 1 base and J lost 5; bases outside the gene matches: 9. CDR3 protein: CASSLIGGSQDEQYF. DNA of the CDR3: TGCGCCAGCAGCTTGATTGGCGGGAGTCAGGACGAGCAGTACTTC.

The rearrangement joins TRBV6-1 to TRBJ1-5; 7 bases agree with TRBD1. Per germline, CDR1 MNHNS and CDR2 SASEGT. The V and J ends lost 6 bases and 0 bases, in that order; junction bases with no gene match: 2. This CDR3 is 14 amino acids long. The CDR3 bases are TGTGCCAGCAGAGGGGGCAGTAGCAATCAGCCCCAGCATTTT. Its protein product is CASRGGSSNQPQHF.

This clonotype has a count of ten or more. The chain combines TRBV12-3 or TRBV12-4 with TRBJ1-1, with 9 bases aligning to TRBD1. The CDR3 contains 15 residues. Trimming took 2 bases from V and 3 from J; bases not matched to a gene: 4. The CDR3 nucleotides are TGTGCCAGCAGTTTAACCCGACAGGGGGACACTGAAGCTTTCTTT. This gives the protein CASSLTRQGDTEAFF.

This clonotype was seen ten or more times. The genes are TRBV6-1 and TRBJ2-3; D might be TRBD2 (5 bases). Between the trimmed V and J ends, which lost 3 bases and 0 bases, there was a span of 13 bases. Germline V gene lookup returns CDR1 MNHNS and CDR2 SASEGT. The CDR3 contains 16 residues. CDR3 in amino acids: CASSERGRSSTDTQYF. The CDR3 nucleotides read TGTGCCAGCAGTGAGCGAGGGAGATCTAGCACAGATACGCAGTATTTT.

In this sample, this clonotype turned up many times. The chain links TRBV5-6 to TRBJ2-1; D not resolved. The CDR3 is made up of 13 amino acids. The V end was cut by 3 bases, the J end by 9 bases, with 13 bases between. CDR1 is SGHDT and CDR2 is YYEEEE in the germline V gene. The CDR3 region is CASSSRRVGEQFF. The CDR3 DNA follows: TGTGCCAGCAGCTCCCGTCGGGTAGGTGAGCAGTTCTTC. The whole variable domain, remainder taken from reference TRBV5-6 and TRBJ2-1, is DAGVTQSPTHLIKTRGQQVTLRCSPKSGHDTVSWYQQALGQGPQFIFQYYEEEERQRGNFPDRFSGHQFPNYSSELNVNALLLGDSALYLCASSSRRVGEQFFGPGTRLTVL.

This clonotype was observed at least ten times. The chain employs TRBV3-1 and TRBJ2-7; 11 bases align to TRBD1. The CDR3 is made up of 16 amino acids. Per germline, CDR1 LGHDT and CDR2 YNNKEL (reference sequence). The J segment lost 2 bases and the V segment lost 0 bases, leaving 3 bases of the junction unmatched. As DNA, the CDR3 is TGTGCCAGCAGCCAAGAGGACAGGGGGCACCCCTACGAGCAGTACTTC. This gives the protein CASSQEDRGHPYEQYF.

The CDR3 here is CASSLPGQGASTGELFF. As DNA, the CDR3 is TGTGCCAGCTCACTACCGGGACAGGGGGCGAGCACCGGGGAGCTGTTTTTT. The chain couples TRBV18 to TRBJ2-2; 12 bases are shared with TRBD1. Trimming took 4 bases from V and 4 from J; bases not matched to a gene: 7. This CDR3 has 17 residues. Germline loops: CDR1 KGHSH, CDR2 LQKENI.

This clonotype showed up many times. The chain couples TRBV20-1 to TRBJ2-7; 9 nucleotides line up with TRBD1. CDR1 is DFQATT, CDR2 SNEGSKA, per germline (reference sequence). The V segment lost 0 bases and the J segment 3 bases; nucleotides outside the gene matches: 3. This CDR3 contains 14 residues. CDR3 residues: CSARDGTGLYEQYF. The CDR3 DNA is TGCAGTGCTAGAGATGGGACAGGGCTCTACGAGCAGTACTTC.

This clonotype has at least ten counts. The rearrangement joins TRBV7-2 to TRBJ2-7; 8 bases are a match to TRBD1. Germline assignment: CDR1 SGHTA and CDR2 FQGNSA. The trim removed 5 bases at V and 4 bases at J, leaving 7 bases unmatched. The CDR3 extends over 14 amino acids. DNA of the CDR3: TGTGCCAGCAGCATCGACAGGGGTTGGTACGAGCAGTACTTC. Translating it yields CASSIDRGWYEQYF.

The chain combines TRBV18 with TRBJ1-5; tentative D call: TRBD1 (5 bases). Germline CDR1 KGHSH, CDR2 LQKENI. V was cut by 6 bases and J by 3 bases, with 12 bases left in between. The CDR3 length is 14 residues. Here the CDR3 DNA reads TGTGCCAGCTCGCTGGGACCGATCAATCAGCCCCAGCATTTT. The encoded protein is CASSLGPINQPQHF. The full variable domain, in which reference TRBV18 and TRBJ1-5 provide the parts outside the CDR3, is NAGVMQNPRHLVRRRGQEARLRCSPMKGHSHVYWYRQLPEEGLKFMVYLQKENIIDESGMPKERFSAEFPKEGPSILRIQQVVRGDSAAYFCASSLGPINQPQHFGDGTRLSIL.

This clonotype came up many times. The rearrangement uses TRBV28 and TRBJ2-2; TRBD2 matches 7 bases. The CDR3 extends over 13 amino acids. V lost 6 bases to trimming and J lost 6 bases; unmatched junction nucleotides: 4. Germline V gene data show CDR1 as MDHEN and CDR2 as SYDVKM. The CDR3 sequence is CASRGGLAGELFF. The CDR3 nucleotides are TGTGCCAGCAGGGGCGGACTAGCCGGGGAGCTGTTTTTT.

This clonotype was observed at least ten times. V is TRBV25-1 and J is TRBJ2-1; D is possibly TRBD1 (7 bases). This CDR3 comprises 13 residues. Germline CDR1 MGHDK, CDR2 SYGVNS. V lost 5 bases and J lost 11, with 16 bases in between. The CDR3 loop is CASSNLRGAKQFF. The CDR3 DNA follows: TGTGCCAGCAGTAATCTCAGGGGGGCTAAGCAGTTCTTC.

This clonotype showed up many times. The CDR3 region is CAGEAGETQYF. The CDR3, as DNA: TGTGCCGGAGAGGCCGGGGAGACCCAGTACTTC. This sequence joins TRBV7-9 and TRBJ2-5; D remains ambiguous. CDR1 and CDR2 (germline): SEHNR, FQNEAQ (reference sequence). V shed 11 bases and J shed 5 bases, with 12 bases lying between them. This CDR3 comprises 11 residues.

Many counts were recorded for this clonotype. The V gene is TRBV5-1, the J gene TRBJ1-1, with 7 bases fitting TRBD1. The J segment lost 4 bases and the V segment lost 4 bases, leaving 4 bases of the junction unmatched. Germline lookup yields CDR1 SGHRS and CDR2 YFSETQ. CDR3 length: 13 residues. CDR3 DNA sequence: TGCGCCAGCAGCGAGGGACAGTCCACTGAAGCTTTCTTT. Translating it yields CASSEGQSTEAFF. The complete variable domain, with remaining parts taken from reference TRBV5-1 and TRBJ1-1, reads KAGVTQTPRYLIKTRGQQVTLSCSPISGHRSVSWYQQTPGQGLQFLFEYFSETQRNKGNFPGRFSGRQFSNSRSEMNVSTLELGDSALYLCASSEGQSTEAFFGQGTRLTVV.